A selection of T cell receptor beta chains follows, all from one sample in a study of blood T cell repertoires in COVID-19. Libraries were prepared by immunoSEQ multiplex PCR; TCRdb keeps only in-frame clonotypes and omits some of them. The sample consists of around 140,000 clones, about nine tenths of them appearing once. Material for sequencing was peripheral blood. The source is a man over 45 with active COVID-19. CDR3s include the opening cysteine and the closing phenylalanine or tryptophan. A D gene is named only where the DNA matches it firmly. Size values are once, few and many counts, or a class for expanded clones, and some rows have none.

j_call v_call clone_size d_call cdr3_nt cdr3_aa
TRBJ1-2 TRBV7-9 . . TGTGCCAGCAGCCCCAACTTTGGGCCTGATGGCTACACCTTC CASSPNFGPDGYTF
TRBJ1-2 TRBV19 . . TGTGCCAGTAGTCCCAGACTCTATGGCTACACCTTC CASSPRLYGYTF
TRBJ1-2 TRBV7-2 . . TGTGCCAGCAGCTCCTCCCGAGCTGGCTACACCTTC CASSSSRAGYTF
TRBJ2-1 TRBV7-2 . . TGTGCCAGCAGCTCAAGGGGAAAGCAGAACAATGAGCAGTTCTTC CASSSRGKQNNEQFF
TRBJ2-7 TRBV6-6 . TRBD2 TGTGCCAGCACCCGCCCGGGGGGGGCCTGGGAGCAGTACTTC CASTRPGGAWEQYF
TRBJ1-6 TRBV3-1/TRBV3-2 . TRBD1 TGTGCCAGCAGCCCCGGCGGGGACAGCTCTGATTCACCCCTCCACTTT CASSPGGDSSDSPLHF
TRBJ2-7 TRBV12-3/TRBV12-4 once . TGTGCCAGCAGAGCCACAGGGACCTACGAGCAGTACTTC CASRATGTYEQYF
TRBJ2-2 TRBV5-1 few . TGCGCCAGCAGCCGCGGGGCCCAGGAGGCCGGGGAGCTGTTTTTT CASSRGAQEAGELFF
TRBJ2-2 TRBV2 . . TGTGCCAGCAGTTTAGACAGGTCCCCGAGTGGCGGGGAGCTGTTTTTT CASSLDRSPSGGELFF
TRBJ2-2 TRBV19 . . TGTGCCAGTAGTAGGCTGGCGAACACCGGGGAGCTGTTTTTT CASSRLANTGELFF
TRBJ2-1 TRBV5-1 . TRBD1 TGCGCCAGCAGCTTGGTACAGGGGTACAATGAGCAGTTCTTC CASSLVQGYNEQFF
TRBJ1-2 TRBV18 . TRBD1 TGTGCCAGCTCACCATCAGGGGGGTTCGGCTATGGCTACACCTTC CASSPSGGFGYGYTF
TRBJ1-1 TRBV15 . TRBD1 TGTGCCACCAGCAGAGAGACAGGGAAGAACACTGAAGCTTTCTTT CATSRETGKNTEAFF
TRBJ1-2 TRBV3-1/TRBV3-2 once . TGTGCCAGCAGCCAAGATGCGGGGTCAGATGGCTACACCTTC CASSQDAGSDGYTF
TRBJ2-7 TRBV11-1 many . TGTGCCAGCAGCTCCCGGGTCTCCTACGAGCAGTACTTC CASSSRVSYEQYF
TRBJ2-3 TRBV6-1 . TRBD1 TGTGCCAGCCACCCGGGACAGATCACAGATACGCAGTATTTT CASHPGQITDTQYF
TRBJ1-1 TRBV18 once . TGTGCCAGCTCACCACAGCGGACTGAAGCTTTCTTT CASSPQRTEAFF
TRBJ2-7 TRBV5-5 . . TGTGCCAGCAGCTTGGAACAGCTCTACGAGCAGTACTTC CASSLEQLYEQYF
TRBJ2-7 TRBV3-1/TRBV3-2 . . TGTGCCAGCAGCCAAGAAGCTCCGTCCTACGAGCAGTACTTC CASSQEAPSYEQYF
TRBJ1-2 TRBV6-5 medium-sized TRBD1 TGTGCCAGCAGGGGACAGGGGGAACTATCCTATGGCTACACCTTC CASRGQGELSYGYTF
TRBJ1-2 TRBV6-6 . TRBD1 TGTGCCAGCAGTCCAGGAGGACAGGTCTATGGCTACACCTTC CASSPGGQVYGYTF
TRBJ2-3 TRBV9 once . TGTGCCAGCAGCGATAGGAGGGGGGGCGGAGATACGCAGTATTTT CASSDRRGGGDTQYF
TRBJ1-2 TRBV13 . TRBD1 TGTGCCAGCAGCTTACAGATGACAGGGGTATCTAACTATGGCTACACCTTC CASSLQMTGVSNYGYTF
TRBJ2-7 TRBV7-9 . . TGTGCCAGCAGCTTATCGGGACTCCGGGGATCCGAACTACTCTACGAGCAGTACTTC CASSLSGLRGSELLYEQYF
TRBJ1-2 TRBV13 . TRBD1 TGTGCCAGCAGCTTCAGACAGGGGAGCTATGGCTACACCTTC CASSFRQGSYGYTF
TRBJ1-3 TRBV3-1/TRBV3-2 . . TGTGCCAGCAGCCGGGCCGTTTTCTCTGGAAACACCATATATTTT CASSRAVFSGNTIYF
TRBJ2-6 TRBV9 . TRBD2 TGTGCCAGCAGCGCCCAGAGGGTGGGACTAGCGGGGGGTAGCTCTGGGGCCAACGTCCTGACTTTC CASSAQRVGLAGGSSGANVLTF
TRBJ1-2 TRBV19 . TRBD1 TGTGCCAGTAGTATAGAGGGACAGTCAGACTATGGCTACACCTTC CASSIEGQSDYGYTF
TRBJ2-5 TRBV6-2/TRBV6-3 . TRBD2 TGTGCCAGCAGCCTGGGGGGGACCCAAGAGACCCAGTACTTC CASSLGGTQETQYF
TRBJ2-1 TRBV7-3 . . TGTGCCAGCAGCTTAAAGACTGGGTCCTATGAGCAGTTCTTC CASSLKTGSYEQFF
TRBJ2-1 TRBV7-2 . . TGTGCCAGCAGCTCCCCCGGTCGGCCCGGGACTCGTGAGCAGTTCTTC CASSSPGRPGTREQFF
TRBJ2-5 TRBV29-1 once TRBD1 TGCAGCGGGGGGAGACAGGGGGAGACCCAGTACTTC CSGGRQGETQYF